This TCR beta chain came from a study of T cell responses to AZD1222 COVID-19 vaccine. Only in-frame clones appear in the TCRdb table, and some are missing; sequencing was by immunoSEQ multiplex PCR. The sample lists 95,000 to 100,000 clones, 85% to 90% seen once, with roughly 15% in the top ten. A remark on this clone: The antigen remains undetermined.

Study-level results: Mostly white British, mostly female donors; authors suggested clonal diversity may be underestimated. Epitopes outside B.1.351 and B.1.1.7 mutated regions reportedly drew nearly half of spike TCRs.

CDR1 is SGHTA and CDR2 is FQGNSA in the germline V gene. The V end lost 4 bases, the J end lost 2 bases, and 11 bases lay between the germline ends. This CDR3 spans 14 amino acids. Investigators merged groups given second doses at roughly 4 or roughly 12 weeks. The chain links TRBV7-2 to TRBJ1-1, with D perhaps matching TRBD1 (5 bases). The specimen was peripheral blood, collected 28 days after the second AZD1222 dose. The receptor comes from an adult who received the AZD1222 COVID-19 vaccine. The CDR3 region is CASSYVTGNTEAFF. The CDR3 DNA reads as TGTGCCAGCAGCTACGTAACAGGTAACACTGAAGCTTTCTTT.